The 28 T cell receptor beta chains below were found in one sample sequenced in a study of blood T cell repertoires in COVID-19. TCRdb's table, derived via immunoSEQ multiplex PCR, lists solely in-frame clones and lacks some. The sample holds over 250,000 clones; approximately 89% are singletons and the top ten take 1.5% to 2%. Sample: PBMCs or T cells enriched from blood (not recorded which). Receptors originate from a woman aged 60 to 75 who had recovered from COVID-19.

This clone has a single count. The chain uses TRBV7-2 and TRBJ2-2, with 7 bases aligning to TRBD1. The germline V gene has CDR1 SGHTA and CDR2 FQGNSA. J was trimmed by 3 bases and V by 5 bases; bases with no gene match: 6. The CDR3 runs to 15 residues. CDR3 protein: CASSLRDSDTGELFF. As DNA, the CDR3 is TGTGCCAGCAGCCTCCGGGACAGCGACACCGGGGAGCTGTTTTTT.

The chain joins TRBV28 to TRBJ2-7; 7 nucleotides match TRBD1. The germline CDR1 and CDR2 sequences are MDHEN and SYDVKM. V lost 5 bases to trimming and J lost 0 bases; unmatched junction nucleotides: 7. This CDR3 has 15 residues. The CDR3 DNA is TGTGCCAGCAGTGGGAAGGGACAGCTCTCCTACGAGCAGTACTTC. Translation gives CASSGKGQLSYEQYF.

V is TRBV7-8 and J is TRBJ1-3, with D perhaps matching TRBD1 (5 bases). V was pared by 1 base and J by 6 bases, with 19 bases between. The CDR3 sequence is 17 residues long. Germline lookup yields CDR1 SGHVS and CDR2 FQNEAQ. The CDR3 nucleotides read TGTGCCAGCAGCTTAGGCTGGGGCAGGGTAAAGGAAAACACCATATATTTT. Translation: CASSLGWGRVKENTIYF.

V is TRBV28 and J is TRBJ2-7, with 9 bases aligning to TRBD1. Germline-derived CDR1 and CDR2 are MDHEN and SYDVKM. The CDR3 runs 14 residues. Trimming at V came to 5 bases and at J to 3 bases, leaving 5 bases not matched to a gene. The CDR3 nucleotides read TGTGCCAGCAGTCCGGGACAGGGTTACTACGAGCAGTACTTC. Translation: CASSPGQGYYEQYF.

The rearrangement links TRBV5-8 to TRBJ2-7; no reliable D call. The germline CDR1 and CDR2 sequences are SGHTS and YDEGEE. Trimming left V 3 bases short and J 2 bases short, with 9 bases between. The length of the CDR3 is 13 residues. Here the CDR3 reads CASSYSDPYEQYF. The CDR3 coding sequence is TGTGCCAGCAGCTACAGTGATCCCTACGAGCAGTACTTC.

The rearrangement joins TRBV11-3 to TRBJ2-7; D is possibly TRBD1 (6 bases). CDR1 is SGHNT, CDR2 YENEEA, per germline. The ends were cut back, 5 bases at V and 4 bases at J, with 15 bases in the middle. The CDR3 is 14 amino acids. Here the CDR3 reads CASSRPRTDYEQYF. CDR3 DNA: TGTGCCAGCAGCCGACCCCGGACAGATTACGAGCAGTACTTC.

The J gene is TRBJ2-1, the V gene TRBV13; maybe TRBD1 (6 bases). V was clipped by 0 bases and J by 2 bases, with 8 bases between them. This CDR3 comprises 15 residues. CDR1 and CDR2 from the germline V gene are PRHDT and FYEKMQ (reference sequence). CDR3 residues: CASSLGQGPYNEQFF. The CDR3 DNA reads TGTGCCAGCAGCTTAGGACAGGGCCCCTACAATGAGCAGTTCTTC.

The rearrangement links TRBV30 to TRBJ1-5; TRBD1 matches 8 bases. Germline CDR1 reads GTSNPN; CDR2 reads SVGIG (reference sequence). The length of the CDR3 is 21 residues. V was clipped by 1 base and J by 0 bases; unmatched bases: 20. The CDR3 loop reads CAWSAHLKGTGKGYSNQPQHF. For the CDR3, the DNA is TGTGCCTGGAGTGCACACCTTAAAGGGACAGGAAAGGGTTATAGCAATCAGCCCCAGCATTTT. Filled out from reference TRBV30 and TRBJ1-5, the complete variable domain reads SQTIHQWPATLVQPVGSPLSLECTVEGTSNPNLYWYRQAAGRGLQLLFYSVGIGQISSEVPQNLSASRPQDRQFILSSKKLLLSDSGFYLCAWSAHLKGTGKGYSNQPQHFGDGTRLSIL.

The chain is built from TRBV6-5 and TRBJ1-5, with TRBD1 as a possible D gene (6 bases). The CDR3 has 13 residues. V dropped 4 bases and J dropped 7 bases, with 11 bases sitting between them. Germline V gene data show CDR1 as MNHEY and CDR2 as SVGAGI. CDR3 amino acids: CASSSGVGQPQHF. The CDR3 nucleotides are TGTGCCAGCAGTTCAGGGGTGGGACAGCCCCAGCATTTT.

The rearrangement uses TRBV28 and TRBJ1-2, with 7 bases fitting TRBD1. Looked up from germline, CDR1 is MDHEN and CDR2 is SYDVKM. Trimming at V came to 8 bases and at J to 4 bases, leaving 10 bases not matched to a gene. The length of the CDR3 is 14 residues. The CDR3 bases are TGTGCCAGCGGAGGGACAGCATCTTTCTATGGCTACACCTTC. It encodes CASGGTASFYGYTF.

The chain couples TRBV4-2 to TRBJ2-6, with D possibly being TRBD1 (6 bases). Germline V gives CDR1 LGHNA, CDR2 YNFKEQ. The V end was cut by 0 bases, the J end by 0 bases, with 18 bases between. CDR3 length: 20 residues. CDR3 sequence reads: CASSQEVYIGGFSGANVLTF. Written as DNA, the CDR3 is TGTGCCAGCAGCCAAGAGGTATACATTGGGGGCTTCTCTGGGGCCAACGTCCTGACTTTC.

The chain uses TRBV20-1 and TRBJ2-1, with D tentatively TRBD2 (5 bases). In germline, CDR1 is DFQATT, CDR2 SNEGSKA (reference sequence). The CDR3 spans 12 residues. V lost 3 bases and J lost 9, with 12 bases in between. Here the CDR3 DNA reads TGCAGTGCTAGTCTCGGGGTAGTTGAGCAGTTCTTC. Amino acid sequence: CSASLGVVEQFF.

This chain uses TRBV24-1 with TRBJ2-3; the match to TRBD2 covers 8 bases. This CDR3 is 17 amino acids long. J was trimmed by 4 bases and V by 4 bases; bases with no gene match: 12. Germline V lookup: CDR1 KGHDR, CDR2 SFDVKD. CDR3 protein: CATSEQIAGLAPDTQYF. CDR3 nucleotide sequence: TGTGCCACCAGTGAGCAAATAGCGGGACTGGCCCCAGATACGCAGTATTTT.

The J gene is TRBJ1-6, the V gene TRBV19; D perhaps matches TRBD1 (5 bases). The V end was cut by 4 bases, the J end by 6 bases, with 16 bases between. CDR1 and CDR2 (germline): LNHDA, SQIVND (reference sequence). CDR3 length: 16 residues. DNA of the CDR3: TGTGCCAGTAGTAGGGGGACTCAAGTGATTAATTCACCCCTCCACTTT. Protein: CASSRGTQVINSPLHF.

The rearrangement uses TRBV15 and TRBJ1-2; 7 bases line up with TRBD1. Per the germline V gene, CDR1 is LNHNV and CDR2 is YYDKDF (reference sequence). J gave up 3 bases and V 1 base, and 11 bases lay outside the gene matches. The length of the CDR3 is 17 residues. As DNA, the CDR3 is TGTGCCACCAGCAGAGGGAGGGGGCAGTATGATGACTATGGCTACACCTTC. Protein product: CATSRGRGQYDDYGYTF.

The chain links TRBV18 to TRBJ2-7; 11 nucleotides line up with TRBD2. V trimming: 3 bases; J trimming: 7 bases; junction bases outside the gene matches: 8. The CDR3 runs 15 residues. Germline CDR1 and CDR2: KGHSH and LQKENI. In DNA, the CDR3 is TGTGCCAGCTCACCCCCACTAGCGGGGGCTGGGGAGCAGTACTTC. Protein: CASSPPLAGAGEQYF.

The CDR3 DNA is TGTGCCACCAGTGATCCCGGACTAGCGGGAGGGGTAAATACGCAGTATTTT. Translating it yields CATSDPGLAGGVNTQYF. The chain links TRBV24-1 to TRBJ2-3; 15 nucleotides line up with TRBD2. The CDR3 has 17 residues. Trimming cost V 3 bases and J 7 bases; bases outside gene matches: 7. Germline V gene data show CDR1 as KGHDR and CDR2 as SFDVKD.

The genes are TRBV7-9 and TRBJ2-3, with 10 positions matching TRBD2. The CDR3 contains 16 residues. Germline loops: CDR1 SEHNR, CDR2 FQNEAQ (reference sequence). The V and J ends lost 2 bases and 0 bases, in that order; junction bases with no gene match: 2. CDR3 bases: TGTGCCAGCAGCTTAACGACTAGCGGGAGCACAGATACGCAGTATTTT. This translates into CASSLTTSGSTDTQYF.

CDR3 DNA: TGTGCCTCAGACAGGCGAAGCTCTGGAAACACCATATATTTT. This translates into CASDRRSSGNTIYF. The V gene is TRBV19, the J gene TRBJ1-3; possibly TRBD1 for D (6 bases). The ends were cut back, 11 bases at V and 0 bases at J, with 14 bases in the middle. Germline V gene sequence: CDR1 LNHDA, CDR2 SQIVND (reference sequence). The CDR3 is 14 amino acids.

This clone was counted a single time. The V and J genes are TRBV5-1 and TRBJ1-6; TRBD1 agrees at 9 bases. CDR3 length equals 14 residues. Looked up from germline, CDR1 is SGHRS and CDR2 is YFSETQ. V shed 2 bases and J 11 bases; nucleotides not matched to a gene: 5. The CDR3 sequence: CASSFTGGMAPLHF. CDR3 nucleotides: TGCGCCAGCAGCTTCACAGGGGGCATGGCACCCCTCCACTTT.

The chain is built from TRBV3-1 (or the pseudogene TRBV3-2) and TRBJ1-4, with TRBD1 matching 7 bases. The length of the CDR3 is 16 residues. Germline lookup yields CDR1 LGHDT and CDR2 YNNKEL (reference sequence). V shed 4 bases, J shed 10 bases, and the junction held 15 bases outside the gene matches. The CDR3 nucleotides read TGTGCCAGCAGCCCACCCGAGGGGGCTCGCCTTTCAAAACTGTTTTTT. Translated, it gives CASSPPEGARLSKLFF.

V gene TRBV5-1 combines with J gene TRBJ2-2; D possibly corresponds to TRBD1 (6 bases). V shed 2 bases and J shed 0 bases, with 8 bases lying between them. The germline V gene encodes CDR1 SGHRS and CDR2 YFSETQ. The CDR3 sequence is 15 residues long. The CDR3 loop is CASSLGQPNTGELFF. The CDR3, as DNA: TGCGCCAGCAGCTTAGGACAGCCGAACACCGGGGAGCTGTTTTTT.

This chain joins TRBV2 and TRBJ2-3; possibly TRBD1 for D (6 bases). This CDR3 comprises 15 residues. V was clipped by 1 base and J by 5 bases, with 13 bases between them. CDR1 and CDR2 from the germline V gene are SNHLY and FYNNEI. The CDR3 coding sequence is TGTGCCAGCAGTGAAGGTCTTCTAGGGGGAGATACGCAGTATTTT. Amino acid sequence: CASSEGLLGGDTQYF.

The gene calls are TRBV7-3 and TRBJ2-2; TRBD2 matches at 7 bases. In germline, CDR1 is SGHTA, CDR2 FQGTGA. The CDR3 is made up of 17 amino acids. The V segment lost 2 bases and the J segment 2 bases; nucleotides outside the gene matches: 8. Written as DNA, the CDR3 is TGTGCCAGCAGCTTAGTCCCGGGCGGGGGTAACACCGGGGAGCTGTTTTTT. This translates into CASSLVPGGGNTGELFF.

The CDR3 nucleotides are TGTGCCAGCAGCGTAGTCTACACCGGGGAGCTGTTTTTT. Protein product: CASSVVYTGELFF. The chain uses TRBV9 and TRBJ2-2; D gene ambiguous. This CDR3 is 13 amino acids long. Trimming pared 0 bases from V and 3 bases from J, leaving 3 bases between. CDR1 is SGDLS, CDR2 YYNGEE, per germline.

V and J are TRBV5-1 and TRBJ1-1, with D perhaps matching TRBD1 (6 bases). Deletions cut 2 bases from V and 3 bases from J, with 11 bases between. The CDR3 totals 14 residues. The V gene's germline CDR1 is SGHRS and CDR2 YFSETQ. CDR3 nucleotides: TGCGCCAGCAGCTTCTACAGGGTGGACACTGAAGCTTTCTTT. Translation gives CASSFYRVDTEAFF.

CDR3 region: CASSFSQNTGELFF. The CDR3 DNA sequence: TGTGCCAGCAGCTTCAGTCAGAACACCGGGGAGCTGTTTTTT. The gene calls are TRBV7-9 and TRBJ2-2; D gene ambiguous. CDR1 is SEHNR, CDR2 FQNEAQ, per germline (reference sequence). The CDR3 length is 14 residues. V was trimmed by 3 bases and J by 1 base, leaving 6 bases between them.

V usage is TRBV27 and J usage is TRBJ1-5; D possibly corresponds to TRBD1 (5 bases). CDR1 and CDR2 from the germline V gene are MNHEY and SMNVEV (reference sequence). The CDR3 sequence is 15 residues long. Trimming stripped 6 bases from V and 0 bases from J, with 12 bases between. CDR3 coding DNA: TGTGCCAGCAGCGATGGGGGGATTAGCAATCAGCCCCAGCATTTT. As protein: CASSDGGISNQPQHF.